The T cell receptor beta chain under discussion was sequenced for a study of T cell repertoires in ileal Crohn's disease. Study in general: All patients had surgery for stricturing (approximately 60%) or penetrating (about 39%) disease. Broader study findings: Mucosal expansions were suggested to be mainly CD8 T cells. Clonal expansions were more frequent in active smokers than non-smokers at surgery. Every patient over 26.8% clonality showed endoscopic recurrence.

The CDR3 sequence is 13 residues long. Germline V gene data show CDR1 as SNHLY and CDR2 as FYNNEI. The V and J ends lost 7 bases and 8 bases respectively, with 15 bases between them. TCRdb keeps only in-frame clones here, not all; method: immunoSEQ multiplex PCR. The data show more than 25,000 clones, 80% seen once. As to this clone: Its antigen is as yet unknown.

J is TRBJ2-1 and V is TRBV2; possible D gene TRBD2, 5 bases. This clonotype was sampled from an adult with Crohn's disease. The sequencing input was ileal tissue. CDR3 region: CASKRAEFDEQFF. DNA of the CDR3: TGTGCCAGCAAGAGGGCCGAGTTCGATGAGCAGTTCTTC.